The sequence of this T cell receptor beta chain was determined in a study of technical replicates of blood from a few donors. Measured with immunoSEQ multiplex PCR; TCRdb has only the in-frame clones, and not every one. The sample holds approximately 29,000 clones; approximately 92% are singletons and the top ten take under 5%. This clone showed up just a few times. The CDR3 covers 14 residues. J gave up 5 bases and V 7 bases, and 9 bases lay outside the gene matches. CDR1 SGHAT and CDR2 FQNNGV come from the germline V gene. The chain employs TRBV11-2 and TRBJ2-7; the match to TRBD2 covers 9 bases. The sequencing sample was made of PBMCs. The clonotype originates from a human donor in good health. Some clones in this sample may be carry-over from other donors' samples. The CDR3 DNA reads TGTGCCAGCACGACAGGACTAGCGTTCCACGAGCAGTACTTC. It encodes CASTTGLAFHEQYF. Complete variable domain (other parts from reference TRBV11-2 and TRBJ2-7): EAGVAQSPRYKIIEKRQSVAFWCNPISGHATLYWYQQILGQGPKLLIQFQNNGVVDDSQLPKDRFSAERLKGVDSTLKIQPAKLEDSAVYLCASTTGLAFHEQYFGPGTRLTVT.